Included here is one TCR beta chain sequence, with context. The antigen is unknown. These data are taken from a study of shared clonotypes between healthy human individuals. Study-level information: Participating donors consisted of two women and a few men aged 18 to 49. Study results and caveats: Naive subsets typically showed greater estimated richness than memory subsets. With few donors, the genetic and exposure-history diversity represented was limited. Roughly 5% of naive CD4 clonotypes were shared across several donors.

Produced via immunoSEQ multiplex PCR; TCRdb's table is partial and in-frame only. The data show approximately 2.1 million clones, 85% to 95% seen once. V was shortened by 3 bases and J by 6 bases, with 18 bases between the two germline ends. The CDR3 extends over 14 amino acids. CDR1 is GTSNPN, CDR2 SVGIG, per germline (reference sequence). The origin of this receptor is a man aged 18-30 years in good health. Some clones in this sample may be carry-over from other donors' samples. The sequencing sample was made of naive CD4+ T cells from PBMCs. The subset here: CD45RA+ positively selected. V and J are TRBV30 and TRBJ2-7; D uncertain. The CDR3 sequence: CAWRDDTKPLEQYF. Here the CDR3 DNA reads TGTGCCTGGAGGGACGACACAAAACCGCTCGAGCAGTACTTC.